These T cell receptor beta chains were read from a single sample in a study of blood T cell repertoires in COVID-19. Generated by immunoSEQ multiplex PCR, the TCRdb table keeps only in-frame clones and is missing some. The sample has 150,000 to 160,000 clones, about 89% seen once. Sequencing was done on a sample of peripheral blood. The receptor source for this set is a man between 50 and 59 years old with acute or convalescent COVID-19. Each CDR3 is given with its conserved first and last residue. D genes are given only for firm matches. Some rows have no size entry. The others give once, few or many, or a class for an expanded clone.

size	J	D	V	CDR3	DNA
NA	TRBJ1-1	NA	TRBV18	CASSPAGNTEAFF	TGTGCCAGCTCACCAGCAGGGAACACTGAAGCTTTCTTT
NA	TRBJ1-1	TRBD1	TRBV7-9	CASSLGQGNTEAFF	TGTGCCAGCAGCCTGGGACAGGGGAACACTGAAGCTTTCTTT
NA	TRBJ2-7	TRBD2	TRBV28	CASSRGTSGRGYEQYF	TGTGCCAGCAGCCGCGGGACTAGCGGGAGAGGATACGAGCAGTACTTC
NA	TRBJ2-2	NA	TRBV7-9	CASSLRDKNTGELFF	TGTGCCAGCAGCTTACGGGACAAGAACACCGGGGAGCTGTTTTTT
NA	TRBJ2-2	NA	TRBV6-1	CASRYINTGELFF	TGTGCCAGCAGGTACATCAACACCGGGGAGCTGTTTTTT
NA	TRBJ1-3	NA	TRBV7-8	CASSLGEGIYSGNTIYF	TGTGCCAGCAGCTTAGGGGAGGGGATTTATTCTGGAAACACCATATATTTT
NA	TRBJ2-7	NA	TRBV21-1	CASRGGSSYEQYF	TGTGCCAGCAGGGGAGGCAGCTCCTACGAGCAGTACTTC
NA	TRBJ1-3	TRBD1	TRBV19	CASSPWDRPGNTIYF	TGTGCCAGTAGTCCGTGGGACAGACCTGGAAACACCATATATTTT
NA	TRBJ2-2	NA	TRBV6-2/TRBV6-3	CASSYFPDNTGELFF	TGTGCCAGCAGTTACTTCCCAGATAACACCGGGGAGCTGTTTTTT
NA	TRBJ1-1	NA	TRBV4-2	CASSQPSVRVNTEAFF	TGTGCCAGCAGCCAACCCTCGGTACGGGTGAACACTGAAGCTTTCTTT
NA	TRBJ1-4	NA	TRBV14	CASSKKQATNEKLFF	TGTGCCAGCAGCAAAAAACAGGCAACTAATGAAAAACTGTTTTTT
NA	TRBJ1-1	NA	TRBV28	CASSTPGGTEAFF	TGTGCCAGCAGTACCCCGGGGGGCACTGAAGCTTTCTTT
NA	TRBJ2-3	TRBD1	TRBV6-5	CASSPTGGRDTQYF	TGTGCCAGCAGCCCAACAGGGGGCAGGGATACGCAGTATTTT
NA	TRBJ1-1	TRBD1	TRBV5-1	CASSLGGTGGADTEAFF	TGCGCCAGCAGCTTGGGAGGGACAGGGGGCGCAGACACTGAAGCTTTCTTT
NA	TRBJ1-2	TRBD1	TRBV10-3	CAISQSDRGHWGYTF	TGTGCCATCAGCCAATCGGACAGGGGGCACTGGGGCTACACCTTC
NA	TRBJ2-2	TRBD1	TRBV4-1	CASSHLQGTGELFF	TGCGCCAGCAGCCATCTACAGGGGACCGGGGAGCTGTTTTTT
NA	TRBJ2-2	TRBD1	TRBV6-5	CASTDRGKLSGELFF	TGTGCCAGCACCGACAGGGGGAAACTTTCCGGGGAGCTGTTTTTT
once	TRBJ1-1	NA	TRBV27	CASSMWPNTEAFF	TGTGCCAGCTCCATGTGGCCGAACACTGAAGCTTTCTTT
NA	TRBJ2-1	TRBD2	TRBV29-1	CSVDGTSGYYNEQFF	TGCAGCGTGGACGGGACTAGCGGATACTACAATGAGCAGTTCTTC
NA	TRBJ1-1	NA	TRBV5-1	CASSPGVNTEAFF	TGCGCCAGCAGCCCGGGGGTGAACACTGAAGCTTTCTTT
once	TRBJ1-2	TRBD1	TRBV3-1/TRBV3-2	CASKPGQGRYGYTF	TGTGCCAGCAAACCGGGACAGGGACGCTATGGCTACACCTTC
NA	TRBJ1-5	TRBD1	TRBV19	CASSKLRDSYNQPQHF	TGTGCCAGTAGTAAACTACGGGACAGCTACAATCAGCCCCAGCATTTT
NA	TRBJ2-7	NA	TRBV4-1	CASSQTAANSYEQYF	TGCGCCAGCAGCCAAACAGCGGCGAACTCCTACGAGCAGTACTTC
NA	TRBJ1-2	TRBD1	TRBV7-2	CASSLDGQGASGYTF	TGTGCCAGCAGCCTCGACGGCCAGGGGGCAAGTGGCTACACCTTC
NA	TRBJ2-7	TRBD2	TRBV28	CAINRIGTSKYEQYF	TGTGCCATCAACCGGATTGGGACTAGTAAATACGAGCAGTACTTC
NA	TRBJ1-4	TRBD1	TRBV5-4	CASSLLEGATNEKLFF	TGTGCCAGCAGCTTACTGGAGGGGGCGACTAATGAAAAACTGTTTTTT
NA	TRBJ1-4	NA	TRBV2	CASSWGTSNEKLFF	TGTGCCAGCAGTTGGGGGACTTCTAATGAAAAACTGTTTTTT
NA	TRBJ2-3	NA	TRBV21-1	CASSIAGTGEDTQYF	TGTGCCAGCAGCATTGCCGGGACAGGGGAAGATACGCAGTATTTT
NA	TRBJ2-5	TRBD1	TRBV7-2	CASSLNQGAGETQYF	TGTGCCAGCAGCTTAAATCAGGGGGCGGGGGAGACCCAGTACTTC
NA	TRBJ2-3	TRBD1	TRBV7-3	CASSYTGQGDTDTQYF	TGTGCCAGCAGTTATACGGGACAGGGCGACACAGATACGCAGTATTTT
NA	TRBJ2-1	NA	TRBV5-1	CASSLMSGALVGNEQFF	TGCGCCAGCAGCTTGATGTCAGGGGCCCTCGTGGGGAATGAGCAGTTCTTC
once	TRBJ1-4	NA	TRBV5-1	CASSYTGSATNEKLFF	TGCGCCAGCAGCTACACAGGTTCCGCAACTAATGAAAAACTGTTTTTT
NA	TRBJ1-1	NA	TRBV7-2	CASSSVWGDLNTEAFF	TGTGCCAGCAGCTCAGTATGGGGGGACTTGAACACTGAAGCTTTCTTT
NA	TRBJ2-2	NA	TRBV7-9	CASNPLPGHLPNTGELFF	TGTGCCAGCAACCCACTACCGGGACACCTACCGAACACCGGGGAGCTGTTTTTT
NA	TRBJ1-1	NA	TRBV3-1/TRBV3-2	CASSQRFGVRGPVTEAFF	TGTGCCAGCAGCCAAAGATTTGGGGTTAGGGGCCCCGTCACTGAAGCTTTCTTT
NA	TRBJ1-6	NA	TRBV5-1	CASSVTGVSPLHF	TGCGCCAGCAGCGTAACAGGAGTTTCACCCCTCCACTTT
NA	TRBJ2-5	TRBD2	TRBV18	CASSTGGGETQYF	TGTGCCAGCTCAACCGGGGGGGGAGAGACCCAGTACTTC
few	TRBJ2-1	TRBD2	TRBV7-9	CASSFGSGGLRYEQFF	TGTGCCAGCAGCTTCGGAAGCGGGGGTCTTAGATATGAGCAGTTCTTC
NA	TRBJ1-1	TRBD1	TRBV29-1	CSVANRGSTEAFF	TGCAGCGTGGCAAACAGGGGTTCCACTGAAGCTTTCTTT
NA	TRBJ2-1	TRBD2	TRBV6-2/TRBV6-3	CASSPADASGYNEQFF	TGTGCCAGCAGCCCAGCTGACGCTAGCGGGTACAATGAGCAGTTCTTC
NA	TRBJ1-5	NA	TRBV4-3	CASSQEWRGLQPQHF	TGCGCCAGCAGCCAAGAATGGAGAGGGCTTCAGCCCCAGCATTTT